This T cell receptor beta chain appears in the sequencing data of a study of CD8 T cells in Susac syndrome. CDR1 and CDR2 (germline): LNHDA, SQIVND (reference sequence). This CDR3 has 14 residues. Trimming pared 2 bases from V and 4 bases from J, leaving 9 bases between. An input of about 0.5 to 1 ug of RNA was subjected to reverse transcription using random hexamers. Across 54 Vbeta and 13 Jbeta, immunoSEQ multiplex PCR amplified TCR beta CDR3. TCRdb reprocessed the immunoSEQ multiplex PCR reads with MiXCR, giving one entry per CDR3 protein. The sample has 250,000 to 300,000 distinct CDR3 sequences; around 84% are singletons. TCR beta from blood CD8+ and CD4+ T cells was sequenced. The multiple sclerosis control group comprised treatment-naive patients with stable or active relapsing-remitting disease. Negative isolation yielded the CD8+ and CD4+ T cells, while FACS enriched the TEMRA cells.

Sequencing input: CD8+ T cells from PBMCs. The sequence was collected from a human donor with multiple sclerosis. J is TRBJ2-1 and V is TRBV19; D ambiguous. The CDR3 sequence: CASSISPVYNEQFF. The CDR3 region has the DNA TGTGCCAGTAGTATATCTCCGGTTTACAATGAGCAGTTCTTC.